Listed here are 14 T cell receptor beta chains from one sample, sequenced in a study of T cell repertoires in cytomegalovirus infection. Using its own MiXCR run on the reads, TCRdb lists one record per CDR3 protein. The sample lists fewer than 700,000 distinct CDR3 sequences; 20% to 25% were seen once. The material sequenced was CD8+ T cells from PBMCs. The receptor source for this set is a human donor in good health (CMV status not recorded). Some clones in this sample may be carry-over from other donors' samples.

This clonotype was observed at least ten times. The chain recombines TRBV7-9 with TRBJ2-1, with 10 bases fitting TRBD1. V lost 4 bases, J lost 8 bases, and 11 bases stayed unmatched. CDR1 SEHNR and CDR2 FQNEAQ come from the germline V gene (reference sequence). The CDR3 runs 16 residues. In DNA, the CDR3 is TGTGCCAGCAGCTCTTCAAGCGGACAGGGGGTTGATGAGCAGTTCTTC. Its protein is CASSSSSGQGVDEQFF.

CDR3 sequence reads: CASIGDPNLAGASTDTQYF. CDR3 bases: TGTGCCAGCATCGGGGACCCGAACTTAGCGGGGGCTAGCACAGATACGCAGTATTTT. The rearrangement links TRBV2 to TRBJ2-3; 9 nucleotides match TRBD2. The CDR3 extends over 19 amino acids. The junction had 17 bases not matched to a gene; V was cut back by 7 bases and J by 0 bases. Germline CDR1 SNHLY, CDR2 FYNNEI. Drawing the rest from reference TRBV2 and TRBJ2-3, the complete variable domain is EPEVTQTPSHQVTQMGQEVILRCVPISNHLYFYWYRQILGQKVEFLVSFYNNEISEKSEIFDDQFSVERPDGSNFTLKIRSTKLEDSAMYFCASIGDPNLAGASTDTQYFGPGTRLTVL.

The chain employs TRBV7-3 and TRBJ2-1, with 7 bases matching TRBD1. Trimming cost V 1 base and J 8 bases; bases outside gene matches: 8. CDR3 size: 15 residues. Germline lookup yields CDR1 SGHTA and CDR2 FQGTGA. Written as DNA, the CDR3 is TGTGCCAGCAGCTTAAAGGACAGGAGCACGGATGAGCAGTTCTTC. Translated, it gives CASSLKDRSTDEQFF. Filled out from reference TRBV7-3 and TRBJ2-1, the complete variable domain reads GAGVSQTPSNKVTEKGKYVELRCDPISGHTALYWYRQSLGQGPEFLIYFQGTGAADDSGLPNDRFFAVRPEGSVSTLKIQRTERGDSAVYLCASSLKDRSTDEQFFGPGTRLTVL.

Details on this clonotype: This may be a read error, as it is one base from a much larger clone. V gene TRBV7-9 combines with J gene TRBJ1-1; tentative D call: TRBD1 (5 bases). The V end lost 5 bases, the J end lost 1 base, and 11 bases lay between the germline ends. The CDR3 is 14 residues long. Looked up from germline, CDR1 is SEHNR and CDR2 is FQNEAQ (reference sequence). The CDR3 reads CASSPPDKNTEAFF. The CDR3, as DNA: TGTGCCAGCAGCCCCCCGGACAAGAACACTGAAGCTTTCTTT.

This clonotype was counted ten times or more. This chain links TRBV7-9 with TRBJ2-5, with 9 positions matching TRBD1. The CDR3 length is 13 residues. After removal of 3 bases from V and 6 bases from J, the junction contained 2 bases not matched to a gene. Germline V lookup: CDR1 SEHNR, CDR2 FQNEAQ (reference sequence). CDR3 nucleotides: TGTGCCAGCAGCTTGGGACAGGGCAAGACCCAGTACTTC. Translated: CASSLGQGKTQYF.

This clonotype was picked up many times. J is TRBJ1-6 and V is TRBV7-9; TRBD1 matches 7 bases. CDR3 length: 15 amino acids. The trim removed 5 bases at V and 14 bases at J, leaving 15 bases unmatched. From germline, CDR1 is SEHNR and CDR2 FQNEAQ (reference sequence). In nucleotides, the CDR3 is TGTGCCAGCAGCACTCCGGGGGGAGGGGGCGCAGCCCTCCACTTT. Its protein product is CASSTPGGGGAALHF.

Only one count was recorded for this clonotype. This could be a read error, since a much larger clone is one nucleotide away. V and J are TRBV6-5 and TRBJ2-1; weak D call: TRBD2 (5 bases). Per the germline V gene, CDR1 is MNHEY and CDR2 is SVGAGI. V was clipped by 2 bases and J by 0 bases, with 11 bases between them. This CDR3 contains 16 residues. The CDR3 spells CASSYVVGSSYNEQFF. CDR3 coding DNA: TGTGCCAGCAGTTACGTGGTAGGGAGCTCCTACAATGAGCAGTTCTTC.

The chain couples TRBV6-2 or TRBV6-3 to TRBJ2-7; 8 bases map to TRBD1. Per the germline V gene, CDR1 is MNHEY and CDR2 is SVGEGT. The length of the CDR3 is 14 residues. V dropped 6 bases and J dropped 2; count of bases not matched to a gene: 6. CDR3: CASSRDRGAYEQYF. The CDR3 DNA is TGTGCCAGCAGCCGCGACAGGGGCGCCTACGAGCAGTACTTC.

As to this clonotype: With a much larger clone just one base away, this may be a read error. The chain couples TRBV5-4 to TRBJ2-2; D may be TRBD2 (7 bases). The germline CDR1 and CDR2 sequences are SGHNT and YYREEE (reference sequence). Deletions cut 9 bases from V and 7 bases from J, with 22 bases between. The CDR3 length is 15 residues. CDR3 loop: CAIRNIGGQIGELFF. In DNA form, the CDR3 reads TGTGCCATCCGGAATATCGGGGGGCAGATCGGGGAGCTGTTTTTT.

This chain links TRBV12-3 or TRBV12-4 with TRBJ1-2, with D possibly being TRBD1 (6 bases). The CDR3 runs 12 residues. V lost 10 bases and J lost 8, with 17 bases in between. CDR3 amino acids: CATRTVIRGYTF. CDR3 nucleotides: TGTGCCACCAGGACAGTTATCCGAGGCTACACCTTC.

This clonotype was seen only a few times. For the CDR3, the DNA is TGTGCCAGCAGCGTAGTTGGACAGGGGGCGAATGAGCAGTTCTTC. Translation: CASSVVGQGANEQFF. The V and J genes are TRBV9 and TRBJ2-1, with 11 bases aligning to TRBD1. The length of the CDR3 is 15 residues. Trimming cost V 0 bases and J 7 bases; bases outside gene matches: 3. The germline gives CDR1 SGDLS, CDR2 YYNGEE.

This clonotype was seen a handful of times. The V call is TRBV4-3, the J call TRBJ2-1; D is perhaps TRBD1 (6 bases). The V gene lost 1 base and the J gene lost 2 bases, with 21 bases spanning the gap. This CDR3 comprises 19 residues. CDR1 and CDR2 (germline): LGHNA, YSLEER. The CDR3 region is CASSQGEGVLPWAYNEQFF. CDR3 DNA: TGCGCCAGCAGCCAAGGCGAGGGGGTACTTCCCTGGGCCTACAATGAGCAGTTCTTC.

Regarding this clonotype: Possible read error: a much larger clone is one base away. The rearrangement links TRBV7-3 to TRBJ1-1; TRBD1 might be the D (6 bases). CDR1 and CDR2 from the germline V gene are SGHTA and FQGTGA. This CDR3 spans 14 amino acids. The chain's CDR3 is CVSSSGPGETEAFF. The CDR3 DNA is TGTGTCAGCAGCTCAGGACCAGGGGAGACTGAAGCTTTCTTT.

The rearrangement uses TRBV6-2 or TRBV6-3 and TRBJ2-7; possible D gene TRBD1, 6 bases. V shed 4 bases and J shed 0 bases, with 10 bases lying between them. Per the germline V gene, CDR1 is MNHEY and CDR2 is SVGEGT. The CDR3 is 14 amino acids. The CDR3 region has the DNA TGTGCCAGCAGTTCTTGGGACAACTCCTACGAGCAGTACGTC. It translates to CASSSWDNSYEQYV.